This T cell receptor beta chain was sequenced for a study of response to subunit inactivated influenza vaccine. Study-level findings and limits: Each seasonal influenza vaccination, the authors suggested, recruits few new T cells.

Germline loops: CDR1 MNHEY, CDR2 SVGEGT. The CDR3 totals 11 residues. V was pared by 6 bases and J by 10 bases, with 11 bases between. This clonotype was detected many times. What it binds is unknown. TCRdb re-called the RT-PCR reads with MiXCR, one entry per CDR3 protein. The sample records around 540,000 distinct CDR3 sequences, around 11% being singletons. This chain uses TRBV6-2 or TRBV6-3 with TRBJ2-3, with unresolved D. The source of this sequence is a man between 45 and 60 years old who received an inactivated influenza vaccine. The sequencing here drew on PBMCs from blood, taken on the day of vaccination. As DNA, the CDR3 is TGTGCCAGCAGCCCCCGCTATGCGCAGTATTTT. It specifies CASSPRYAQYF.